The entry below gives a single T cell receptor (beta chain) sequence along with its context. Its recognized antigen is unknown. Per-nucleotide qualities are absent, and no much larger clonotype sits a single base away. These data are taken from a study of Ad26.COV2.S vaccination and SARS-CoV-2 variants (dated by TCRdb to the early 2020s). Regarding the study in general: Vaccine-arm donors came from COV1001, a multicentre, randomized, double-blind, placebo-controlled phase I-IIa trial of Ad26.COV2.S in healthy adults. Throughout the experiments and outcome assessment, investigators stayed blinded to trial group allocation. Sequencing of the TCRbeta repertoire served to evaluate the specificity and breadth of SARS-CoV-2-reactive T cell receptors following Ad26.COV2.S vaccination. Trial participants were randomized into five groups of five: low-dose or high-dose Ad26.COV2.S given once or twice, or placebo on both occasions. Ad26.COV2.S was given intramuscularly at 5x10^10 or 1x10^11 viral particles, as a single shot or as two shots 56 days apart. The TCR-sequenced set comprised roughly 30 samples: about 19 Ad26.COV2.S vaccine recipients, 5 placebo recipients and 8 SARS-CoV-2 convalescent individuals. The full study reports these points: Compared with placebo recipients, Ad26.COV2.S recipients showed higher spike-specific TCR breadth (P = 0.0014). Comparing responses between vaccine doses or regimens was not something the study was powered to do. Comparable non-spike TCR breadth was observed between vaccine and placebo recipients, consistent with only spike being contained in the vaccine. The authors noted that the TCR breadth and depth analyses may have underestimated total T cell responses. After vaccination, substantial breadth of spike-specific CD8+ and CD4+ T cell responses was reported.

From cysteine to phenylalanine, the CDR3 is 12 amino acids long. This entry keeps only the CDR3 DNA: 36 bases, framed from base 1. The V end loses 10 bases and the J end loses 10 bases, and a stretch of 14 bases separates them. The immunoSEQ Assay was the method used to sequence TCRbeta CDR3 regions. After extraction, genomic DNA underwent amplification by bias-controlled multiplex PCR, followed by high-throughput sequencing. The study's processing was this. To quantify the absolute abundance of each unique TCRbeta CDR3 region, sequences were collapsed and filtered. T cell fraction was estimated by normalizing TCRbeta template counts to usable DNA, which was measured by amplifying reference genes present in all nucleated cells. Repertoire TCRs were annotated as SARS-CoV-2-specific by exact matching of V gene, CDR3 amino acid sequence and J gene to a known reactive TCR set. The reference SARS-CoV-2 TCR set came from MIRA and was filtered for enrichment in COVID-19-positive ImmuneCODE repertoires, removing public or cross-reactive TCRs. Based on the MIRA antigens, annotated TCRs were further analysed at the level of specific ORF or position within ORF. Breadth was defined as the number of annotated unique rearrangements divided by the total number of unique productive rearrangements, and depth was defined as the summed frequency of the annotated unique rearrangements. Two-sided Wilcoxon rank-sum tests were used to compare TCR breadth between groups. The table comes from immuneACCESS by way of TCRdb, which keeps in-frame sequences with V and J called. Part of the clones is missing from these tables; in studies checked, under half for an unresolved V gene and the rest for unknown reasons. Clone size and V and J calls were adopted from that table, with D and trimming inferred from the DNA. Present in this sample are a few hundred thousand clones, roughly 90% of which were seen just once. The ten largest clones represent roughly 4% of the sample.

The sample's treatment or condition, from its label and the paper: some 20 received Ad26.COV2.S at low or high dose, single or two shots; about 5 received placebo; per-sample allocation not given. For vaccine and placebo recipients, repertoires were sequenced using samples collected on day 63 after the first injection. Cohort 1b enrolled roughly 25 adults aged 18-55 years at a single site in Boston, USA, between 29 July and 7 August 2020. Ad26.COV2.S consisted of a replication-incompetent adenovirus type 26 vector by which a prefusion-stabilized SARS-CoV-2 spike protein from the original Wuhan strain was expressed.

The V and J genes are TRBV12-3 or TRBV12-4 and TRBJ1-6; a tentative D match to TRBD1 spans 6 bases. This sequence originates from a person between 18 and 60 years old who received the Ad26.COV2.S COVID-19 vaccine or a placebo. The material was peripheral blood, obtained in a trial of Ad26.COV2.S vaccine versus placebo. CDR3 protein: CAKGGLESPLHF. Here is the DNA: TGTGCCAAAGGGGGGCTTGAGTCACCCCTCCACTTT.